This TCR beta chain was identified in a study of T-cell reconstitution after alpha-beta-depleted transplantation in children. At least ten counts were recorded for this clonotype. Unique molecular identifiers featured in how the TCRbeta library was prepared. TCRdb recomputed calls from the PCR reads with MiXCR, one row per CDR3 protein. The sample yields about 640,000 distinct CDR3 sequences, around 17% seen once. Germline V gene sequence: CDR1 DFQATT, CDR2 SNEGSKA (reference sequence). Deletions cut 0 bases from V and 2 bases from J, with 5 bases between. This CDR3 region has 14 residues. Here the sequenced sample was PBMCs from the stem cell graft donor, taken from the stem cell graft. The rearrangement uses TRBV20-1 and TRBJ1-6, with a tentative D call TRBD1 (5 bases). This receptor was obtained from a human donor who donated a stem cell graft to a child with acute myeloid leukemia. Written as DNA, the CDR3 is TGCAGTGCTAGAGAGGGGCCCTATAATTCACCCCTCCACTTT. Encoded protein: CSAREGPYNSPLHF.